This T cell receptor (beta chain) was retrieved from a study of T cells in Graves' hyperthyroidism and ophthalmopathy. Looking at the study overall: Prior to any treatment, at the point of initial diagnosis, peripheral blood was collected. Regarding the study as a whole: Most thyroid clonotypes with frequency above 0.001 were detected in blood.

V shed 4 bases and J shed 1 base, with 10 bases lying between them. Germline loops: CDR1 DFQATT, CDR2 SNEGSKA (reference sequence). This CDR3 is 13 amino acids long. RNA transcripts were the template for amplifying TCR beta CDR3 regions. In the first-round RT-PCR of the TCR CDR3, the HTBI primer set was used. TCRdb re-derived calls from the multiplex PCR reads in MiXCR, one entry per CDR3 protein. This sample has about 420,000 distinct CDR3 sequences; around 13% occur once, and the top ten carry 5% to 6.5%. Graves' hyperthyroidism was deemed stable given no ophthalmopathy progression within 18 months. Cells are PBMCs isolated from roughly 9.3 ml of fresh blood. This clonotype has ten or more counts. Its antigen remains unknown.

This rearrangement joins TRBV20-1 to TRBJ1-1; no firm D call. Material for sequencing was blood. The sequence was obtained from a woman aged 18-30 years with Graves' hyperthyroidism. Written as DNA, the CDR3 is TGCAGTGCTATCTTAAGCGAGAACACTGAAGCTTTCTTT. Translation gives CSAILSENTEAFF.